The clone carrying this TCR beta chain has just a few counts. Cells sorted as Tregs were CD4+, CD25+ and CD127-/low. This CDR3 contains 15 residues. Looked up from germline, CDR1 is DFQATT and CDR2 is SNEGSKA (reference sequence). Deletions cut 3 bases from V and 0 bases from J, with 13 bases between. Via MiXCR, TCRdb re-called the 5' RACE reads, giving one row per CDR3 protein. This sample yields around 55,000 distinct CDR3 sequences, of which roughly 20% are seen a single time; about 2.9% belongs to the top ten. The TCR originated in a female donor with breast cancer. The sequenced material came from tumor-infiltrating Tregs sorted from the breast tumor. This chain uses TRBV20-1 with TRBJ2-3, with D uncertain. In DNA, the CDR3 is TGCAGTGCTAGGAGGACGGTACTGAGCACAGATACGCAGTATTTT. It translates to CSARRTVLSTDTQYF.